The clone carrying this T cell receptor (beta chain) was observed a single time. Its antigen is currently unknown. These data are taken from a study of a mutant IDH1 vaccine in newly diagnosed glioma. As for the study in general: Vaccination followed radiotherapy alone by 4-6 weeks, or accompanied temozolomide cycles. Treated patients had a mean age of about 44 years and a sex split that was about 62% male and roughly 40% female.

CDR3 length equals 14 residues. V lost 5 bases and J lost 1, with 10 bases in between. Germline values: CDR1 SGHAT, CDR2 FQNNGV. Stated time point: week 35, safety follow-up. A single vaccine dose contained 300 ug of mutant IDH1 20-mer peptide, and topical imiquimod was used with it. Donors had new WHO grade 3 or 4 IDH1-mutant, ATRX-lost astrocytomas. Measured with immunoSEQ multiplex PCR; TCRdb has only the in-frame clones, and not every one. The top ten hold over 9% of the sample, which has some 30,000 clones, about 80% seen once. This sequence was found in a woman in her 40s with glioma. Here the sequenced sample was PBMCs, taken from a glioma patient whose treatment included an IDH1 peptide vaccine. The chain carries TRBV11-2 and TRBJ2-3; D might be TRBD2 (5 bases). Here the CDR3 DNA reads TGTGCCAGCAGCGACCCCGGGGGCACAGATACGCAGTATTTT. It codes for CASSDPGGTDTQYF.